This T cell receptor (beta chain) emerged from a study of T cells in Graves' hyperthyroidism and ophthalmopathy. This CDR3 region has 13 residues. Germline values: CDR1 SGHRS, CDR2 YFSETQ. V lost 0 bases, J lost 8 bases, and 11 bases lay in between. Ophthalmopathy patients had moderate-to-severe active disease, CAS ≥3, NOSPECS ≥4, and disease duration under 3 months. Diagnoses were made from clinical symptoms, serum measures (thyroxine and TRAb), thyroid ultrasound and orbital computed tomography. Isolation of PBMCs was performed on around 10 ml fresh peripheral blood. Study-level findings and limits: Blood samples included most of the expanded thyroid clonotypes exceeding 0.001.

The table lists this clonotype with many counts. Its target is not known. TCR beta CDR3 sequences were amplified from RNA transcripts. First-round RT-PCR of the TCR CDR3 relied on the HTBI primer set. One entry per CDR3 protein, called by TCRdb with MiXCR from the multiplex PCR reads. The sample consists of about 520,000 distinct CDR3 sequences, less than 25% of them appearing once. The source is a young woman with Graves' ophthalmopathy. Material: blood. This chain joins TRBV5-1 and TRBJ1-2; TRBD1 might be the D (5 bases). CDR3 in amino acids: CASSLVGEGGYTF. The CDR3 DNA reads as TGCGCCAGCAGCTTGGTAGGGGAGGGCGGCTACACCTTC.